The next 3 T cell receptor beta chains were all read from a single sample in a study of OX40 agonist ivuxolimab in advanced cancers. Some clones are missing from TCRdb's copy, which holds only in-frame ones; the method was immunoSEQ multiplex PCR. The sample yields approximately 92,000 clones, approximately 93% seen once. The sample was CD4+ or CD8+ T cells sorted from blood, taken in a trial of the OX40 agonist ivuxolimab. The receptors were sampled from an adult with an advanced solid tumor such as melanoma, head and neck, liver or kidney cancer.

The CDR3 protein is CASSPTTTNYGYTF. In DNA form, the CDR3 reads TGTGCCAGCAGCCCGACGACGACGAACTATGGCTACACCTTC. The chain combines TRBV11-2 with TRBJ1-2, with D uncertain. CDR1 is SGHAT and CDR2 is FQNNGV in the germline V gene. V shed 5 bases and J shed 2 bases, with 12 bases lying between them. The CDR3 totals 14 residues.

The CDR3 region has the DNA TGCGCCAGCAGCACTACAGGGACGTACTACGAGCAGTACTTC. Amino acids: CASSTTGTYYEQYF. The chain combines TRBV5-1 with TRBJ2-7; D might be TRBD1 (6 bases). Looked up from germline, CDR1 is SGHRS and CDR2 is YFSETQ. V gave up 4 bases and J gave up 3 bases, with 14 bases separating them. This CDR3 region has 14 residues.

The chain has TRBV6-5 and TRBJ1-1; tentative D call: TRBD1 (6 bases). The CDR3 has 12 residues. V was shortened by 0 bases and J by 12 bases, with 11 bases between the two germline ends. The germline CDR1 and CDR2 sequences are MNHEY and SVGAGI. The CDR3 region has the DNA TGTGCCAGCAGTTACTCGCTGGGGGCGACTTTCTTT. It encodes CASSYSLGATFF.